These 16 T cell receptor beta chains originate from one sample sequenced in a study of blood T cell repertoires in COVID-19. The repertoire was sequenced with immunoSEQ multiplex PCR; TCRdb's copy has only in-frame clones and lacks some. This table holds around 130,000 clones, roughly 80% found once. The sample was peripheral blood. The receptors originated from a woman in her sixties or seventies with acute or convalescent COVID-19.

This clone was recorded only once. The rearrangement uses TRBV4-2 and TRBJ1-4, with a tentative D call TRBD1 (5 bases). V was clipped by 1 base and J by 6 bases, with 18 bases between them. Looked up from germline, CDR1 is LGHNA and CDR2 is YNFKEQ. The CDR3 covers 17 residues. CDR3 amino acids: CASSQAHLGGGDEKLFF. The CDR3 DNA is TGTGCCAGCAGCCAAGCCCACTTGGGGGGAGGAGATGAAAAACTGTTTTTT.

This chain connects TRBV19 to TRBJ2-2; TRBD1 matches 8 bases. CDR3 size: 14 residues. The J segment lost 5 bases and the V segment lost 7 bases, leaving 6 bases of the junction unmatched. Germline assignment: CDR1 LNHDA and CDR2 SQIVND (reference sequence). The CDR3 spells CASKVTGGTGELFF. For the CDR3, the DNA is TGTGCCAGTAAGGTTACAGGGGGAACCGGGGAGCTGTTTTTT.

The J gene is TRBJ1-2, the V gene TRBV4-1, with TRBD1 as a possible D gene (5 bases). The CDR3 covers 16 residues. Trimming took 0 bases from V and 4 from J, leaving 15 bases between them. Germline V gene sequence: CDR1 MGHRA, CDR2 YSYEKL. This chain's CDR3 is CASSQDNQGGSYGYTF. The CDR3 DNA sequence: TGCGCCAGCAGCCAAGATAACCAGGGAGGGTCCTATGGCTACACCTTC.

To note about this clone: This same CDR3 is encoded by further DNA sequences in the sample. In DNA, the CDR3 is TGTGCCAGCAGTCCCGGGACAGGGAACTATGGCTACACCTTC. Its translation is CASSPGTGNYGYTF. This chain connects TRBV2 to TRBJ1-2, with 9 bases matching TRBD1. Germline V gene data show CDR1 as SNHLY and CDR2 as FYNNEI. The CDR3 runs to 14 residues. The V and J ends lost 5 bases and 2 bases, in that order; junction bases with no gene match: 3.

This clone was observed a single time. The chain carries TRBV3-1 (or the pseudogene TRBV3-2) and TRBJ2-1, with 14 bases fitting TRBD2. The J segment lost 10 bases and the V segment lost 4 bases, leaving 15 bases of the junction unmatched. The CDR3 length is 18 residues. Germline loops: CDR1 LGHDT, CDR2 YNNKEL (reference sequence). The CDR3 is CASSPPPGLAGARGEQFF. CDR3 DNA: TGTGCCAGCAGCCCCCCCCCGGGACTAGCGGGGGCACGGGGAGAGCAGTTCTTC.

In its sample, this clone was seen a few times. V usage is TRBV7-8 and J usage is TRBJ1-2; 8 positions agree with TRBD1. Trimming at V came to 4 bases and at J to 0 bases, leaving 10 bases not matched to a gene. Germline V gene sequence: CDR1 SGHVS, CDR2 FQNEAQ. This CDR3 has 17 amino acids. The CDR3 DNA reads TGTGCCAGCAGCTCAGGGGGCGGGCACCCTTCTAACTATGGCTACACCTTC. This sequence encodes CASSSGGGHPSNYGYTF. Full variable domain (rest looked up from reference TRBV7-8 and TRBJ1-2): GAGVSQSPRYKVAKRGQDVALRCDPISGHVSLFWYQQALGQGPEFLTYFQNEAQLDKSGLPSDRFFAERPEGSVSTLKIQRTQQEDSAVYLCASSSGGGHPSNYGYTFGSGTRLTVV.

The chain couples TRBV4-1 to TRBJ1-6; 7 bases are shared with TRBD1. The germline gives CDR1 MGHRA, CDR2 YSYEKL. With 0 bases clipped from V and 8 bases from J, the junction kept 10 bases outside the gene matches. CDR3 length: 17 amino acids. The CDR3 is CASSQEVFHQGDSPLHF. The DNA for the CDR3 is TGCGCCAGCAGCCAAGAGGTGTTCCATCAGGGGGATTCACCCCTCCACTTT.

This chain uses TRBV24-1 with TRBJ1-5; possibly TRBD1 for D (5 bases). V lost 5 bases and J lost 2, with 12 bases in between. Germline loops: CDR1 KGHDR, CDR2 SFDVKD. The CDR3 sequence is 15 residues long. CDR3: CATSAAAGGNQPQHF. The CDR3 coding sequence is TGTGCCACCAGTGCAGCGGCGGGGGGCAATCAGCCCCAGCATTTT.

The chain combines TRBV21-1 with TRBJ2-3; the table's D call, TRBD2, was not checked against the DNA. TRBV21-1 is a pseudogene locus. This CDR3 region has 13 residues. The CDR3 DNA reads as TGTGCCAGCAGCAAAGTGAGGGCGGGTGTGCAGTATTTT. Its translation is CASSKVRAGVQYF.

The rearrangement uses TRBV3-1 (or the pseudogene TRBV3-2) and TRBJ1-2, with 7 bases matching TRBD1. Losses at the gene ends were 6 bases for V and 8 bases for J; bases not matched to a gene: 9. CDR1 LGHDT and CDR2 YNNKEL come from the germline V gene (reference sequence). This CDR3 is 13 amino acids long. CDR3 residues: CASSLGQASGYTF. CDR3 in DNA: TGTGCCAGCAGTCTCGGACAGGCGAGCGGCTACACCTTC.

The chain uses TRBV2 and TRBJ1-1, with D maybe TRBD1 (5 bases). The CDR3 length is 15 residues. CDR1 is SNHLY and CDR2 is FYNNEI in the germline V gene. V was cut by 3 bases and J by 5 bases, with 16 bases left in between. The chain's CDR3 is CASSDFAAGGTEAFF. CDR3 in DNA: TGTGCCAGCAGTGATTTTGCGGCGGGGGGAACTGAAGCTTTCTTT.

This chain joins TRBV6-1 and TRBJ1-2, with D possibly being TRBD1 (5 bases). The CDR3 loop spans 16 amino acids. Trimming took 0 bases from V and 0 from J, leaving 11 bases between them. In germline, CDR1 is MNHNS, CDR2 SASEGT. Here the CDR3 reads CASSEAWGGANYGYTF. CDR3 DNA sequence: TGTGCCAGCAGTGAAGCATGGGGGGGAGCTAACTATGGCTACACCTTC.

The V call is TRBV18, the J call TRBJ1-1; TRBD1 is a possible D gene (6 bases). V lost 3 bases to trimming and J lost 7 bases, with 12 bases between them. The germline CDR1 and CDR2 sequences are KGHSH and LQKENI. CDR3 length equals 13 residues. The CDR3 DNA is TGTGCCAGCTCACCGGGTAAAGGGGGTGAAGCTTTCTTT. Residues: CASSPGKGGEAFF.

The chain employs TRBV10-3 and TRBJ1-5, with 8 bases fitting TRBD1. The CDR3 is made up of 13 amino acids. Germline CDR1 ENHRY, CDR2 SYGVKD. With V trimmed by 6 bases and J by 6 bases, 4 bases remained unmatched. The chain's CDR3 is CAIRGDRSQPQHF. The CDR3 DNA sequence: TGTGCCATCAGAGGGGACAGGTCTCAGCCCCAGCATTTT.

The V call is TRBV29-1, the J call TRBJ1-2; 7 bases map to TRBD1. Germline values: CDR1 SQVTM, CDR2 ANQGSEA. The ends lost 6 bases at V and 2 bases at J; junction bases unmatched: 15. The CDR3 sequence is 16 residues long. The chain's CDR3 is CSVSGQTLVPNYGYTF. CDR3 DNA: TGCAGCGTGTCGGGACAGACTCTCGTGCCAAACTATGGCTACACCTTC.

The chain uses TRBV15 and TRBJ1-3, with D possibly TRBD1 on 6 matching bases. Germline V gene data show CDR1 as LNHNV and CDR2 as YYDKDF (reference sequence). The CDR3 sequence is 16 residues long. V lost 1 base and J lost 0, with 10 bases in between. This CDR3 reads CATSRVGGGSGNTIYF. CDR3 DNA sequence: TGTGCCACCAGCAGAGTAGGGGGGGGCTCTGGAAACACCATATATTTT.